This T cell receptor beta chain was obtained from a study of human T cells and chemical hapten exposure. The time point: patch test 1, 2 weeks after DPC sensitization. Sample treatment: therapeutic diphenylcyclopropenone sensitization with weekly scalp DPC. Trimming removed 5 bases from V and 7 bases from J, with 12 bases in between. This CDR3 has 13 amino acids. CDR1 is MNHEY, CDR2 SVGEGT, per germline. This clonotype showed up many times. TCRdb re-called the RACE reads through MiXCR, storing one row per CDR3 protein. The sample records around 300,000 distinct CDR3 sequences, around 7% being singletons.

The sequencing here drew on whole blood, taken in connection with sensitization to the hapten diphenylcyclopropenone (DPC). This chain links TRBV6-2 or TRBV6-3 with TRBJ2-1, with D possibly matching TRBD1 (6 bases). This clonotype originated in a woman younger than 30 with alopecia areata. Some clones in this sample may be carry-over from other donors' samples. CDR3 residues: CASSPGTNNEQFF. The CDR3 region has the DNA TGTGCCAGCAGTCCCGGGACAAATAATGAGCAGTTCTTC.